The T cell receptor beta chain described here comes from a study of beta chain features in type 1 diabetes. General observations from the study: The question left open here concerned HLA type influencing TCRB rearrangement. Reduced insertions and increased deletions marked VDJ junctions in type 1 diabetes patients. Sequencing the cDNA could make cells with high TCR expression show up more than they should.

CDR1 SGHDN and CDR2 FVKESK come from the germline V gene. This CDR3 has 15 amino acids. Via CD45RO/CCR7/CD25/CD127/CD95/CD27, cells of the CD4+ naive, central memory, regulatory and stem cell-like memory subsets were sorted. All of the isolated RNA was reverse transcribed, so expressed TCRB transcripts were sequenced. Here immunoSEQ multiplex PCR was the method, and the copy in TCRdb shows in-frame clones only, minus some. Of fewer than 200,000 clones in the sample, about 13% were seen once. This clone was counted between two and nine times. Its specificity is not known. One end of the junction is discordant with germline, which a read error may explain.

The chain employs TRBV14 and TRBJ2-7; D may be TRBD2 (5 bases). The material sequenced was central memory CD4+ T cells from blood. This TCR came from a woman younger than 30 in good health. CDR3 loop: CASSQGRERSYEQYF. DNA for the CDR3: TGTGCCAGCAGTCAAGGCCGGGAACGCTCCTACGAGCAGTACTTC.